This T cell receptor (beta chain) was observed in a study of blood T cell repertoires in COVID-19. Germline CDR1 and CDR2: MDHEN and SYDVKM. V was clipped by 5 bases and J by 7 bases, with 12 bases between them. The CDR3 loop spans 14 amino acids. Assay used: immunoSEQ multiplex PCR; TCRdb lists only in-frame clones, some missing. The table has about 140,000 clones, 84% seen once. The receptor was isolated from a woman between 45 and 65 years old with acute COVID-19. The sample consisted of PBMCs or T cells enriched from blood (not recorded which). The genes are TRBV28 and TRBJ1-6; D is uncertain. This chain's CDR3 is CASSPERENSPLHF. CDR3 coding DNA: TGTGCCAGCAGTCCGGAAAGGGAGAATTCACCCCTCCACTTT.